Presented here are 20 T cell receptor beta chains from one specimen sequenced in a study of T cell responses to AZD1222 COVID-19 vaccine (dated by TCRdb to about 2021). The time point label, read with the paper, signifies: baseline before first vaccination. The library was made by the immunoSEQ multiplex PCR assay. TCRdb stores this immuneACCESS table with in-frame sequences only. Part of the clones is absent; in the studies checked, under half of the shortfall reflects unresolved V genes, and no reason is known for the rest. This sample lists 100,000 to 150,000 clones; 75% to 95% were detected once. The top ten constitute approximately 7.5% of the sample. The sample in question was peripheral blood, obtained on day 0 of AZD1222 vaccination. The receptors here all came from an adult in good health.

The V call is TRBV10-3, the J call TRBJ2-1, with D perhaps given as TRBD1 or TRBD2 (5 bases each). The length of the CDR3 is 17 residues. Trimming pared 2 bases from V and 2 bases from J, leaving 16 bases between. The germline CDR1 and CDR2 sequences are ENHRY and SYGVKD. This CDR3 reads CAISETTGTVPYNEQFF. In nucleotides, the CDR3 is TGTGCCATCAGTGAGACCACCGGGACGGTTCCCTACAATGAGCAGTTCTTC.

The chain couples TRBV28 to TRBJ1-3; 10 nucleotides agree with TRBD1. The germline V gene has CDR1 MDHEN and CDR2 SYDVKM. The CDR3 contains 14 residues. V shed 9 bases and J 2 bases; nucleotides not matched to a gene: 4. The CDR3 DNA reads as TGTGCCAGTCCCGGGACAGGGGCTGGAAACACCATATATTTT. It translates to CASPGTGAGNTIYF.

V and J are TRBV7-9 and TRBJ1-1, with a weak D call TRBD1 (6 bases). The CDR3 has 15 amino acids. The germline CDR1 and CDR2 sequences are SEHNR and FQNEAQ (reference sequence). V lost 2 bases and J lost 4, with 14 bases in between. The CDR3 protein is CASSLRGDDVTEAFF. For the CDR3, the DNA is TGTGCCAGCAGCTTAAGGGGGGACGATGTCACTGAAGCTTTCTTT.

The J gene is TRBJ2-3, the V gene TRBV23-1; perhaps TRBD2 as D (5 bases). TRBV23-1 counts as an open reading frame of uncertain function. Trimming left V 0 bases short and J 6 bases short, with 28 bases between. The CDR3 contains 20 residues. This chain's CDR3 is CASSQSLRRLALTQKDTQYF. In nucleotides, the CDR3 is TGCGCCAGCAGTCAATCCCTCCGGCGGCTAGCCTTAACACAGAAGGATACGCAGTATTTT.

V is TRBV19 and J is TRBJ1-1; TRBD1 matches at 10 bases. Looked up from germline, CDR1 is LNHDA and CDR2 is SQIVND (reference sequence). With V trimmed by 5 bases and J by 4 bases, 4 bases remained unmatched. The CDR3 is 14 residues long. The CDR3 here is CASSHGQGGTEAFF. As DNA, the CDR3 is TGTGCCAGTAGTCACGGACAGGGGGGCACTGAAGCTTTCTTT.

This chain joins TRBV30 and TRBJ1-2, with D tentatively TRBD1 (6 bases). This CDR3 spans 13 amino acids. Germline assignment: CDR1 GTSNPN and CDR2 SVGIG (reference sequence). Trimming left V 2 bases short and J 4 bases short, with 11 bases between. CDR3 residues: CAWSPDRGYGYTF. The CDR3 nucleotides are TGTGCCTGGAGTCCGGACAGAGGCTATGGCTACACCTTC.

This clone was seen once. The chain has TRBV5-4 and TRBJ2-5; 7 nucleotides match TRBD1. The CDR3 extends over 13 amino acids. Germline values: CDR1 SGHNT, CDR2 YYREEE (reference sequence). V shed 4 bases and J 5 bases; nucleotides not matched to a gene: 5. The CDR3 DNA reads TGTGCCAGCAGCCTGACAGGGATGGAGACCCAGTACTTC. Amino acids: CASSLTGMETQYF. The full variable domain, its missing parts supplied by reference TRBV5-4 and TRBJ2-5, is ETGVTQSPTHLIKTRGQQVTLRCSSQSGHNTVSWYQQALGQGPQFIFQYYREEENGRGNFPPRFSGLQFPNYSSELNVNALELDDSALYLCASSLTGMETQYFGPGTRLLVL.

V usage is TRBV18 and J usage is TRBJ1-5; 9 positions match TRBD1. Germline V gene data show CDR1 as KGHSH and CDR2 as LQKENI. The CDR3 covers 15 residues. The V segment lost 0 bases and the J segment 7 bases; nucleotides outside the gene matches: 4. The CDR3 DNA is TGTGCCAGCTCACCACCGGGACAGGGTTCCCAGCCCCAGCATTTT. This codes for CASSPPGQGSQPQHF.

CDR3 DNA: TGCGCCAGCAGCCAACGGCAGAGCACAGATACGCAGTATTTT. Its translation is CASSQRQSTDTQYF. V usage is TRBV4-1 and J usage is TRBJ2-3; unclear D gene. The CDR3 contains 14 residues. The V end lost 2 bases, the J end lost 0 bases, and 6 bases lay between the germline ends. Germline CDR1 MGHRA, CDR2 YSYEKL.

The genes are TRBV19 and TRBJ2-6; no firm D call. This CDR3 has 15 residues. V was cut by 9 bases and J by 2 bases, with 14 bases left in between. In germline, CDR1 is LNHDA, CDR2 SQIVND (reference sequence). The DNA of the CDR3 is TGTGCCAGCCGATCTGGAAACCCTGGGGCCAACGTCCTGACTTTC. This codes for CASRSGNPGANVLTF. The complete variable domain, with remaining parts taken from reference TRBV19 and TRBJ2-6, reads DGGITQSPKYLFRKEGQNVTLSCEQNLNHDAMYWYRQDPGQGLRLIYYSQIVNDFQKGDIAEGYSVSREKKESFPLTVTSAQKNPTAFYLCASRSGNPGANVLTFGAGSRLTVL.

V and J are TRBV9 and TRBJ2-3; D may match TRBD1 or TRBD2 (5 bases each). There are 15 residues in the CDR3. V lost 3 bases to trimming and J lost 2 bases, with 13 bases between them. Germline V gives CDR1 SGDLS, CDR2 YYNGEE. CDR3 coding DNA: TGTGCCAGCAGCGCCCGTAGGGGACCCACAGATACGCAGTATTTT. Its translation: CASSARRGPTDTQYF.

This clone was seen a handful of times. V gene TRBV4-3 combines with J gene TRBJ2-2, with TRBD1 matching 8 bases. The V gene end was trimmed by 4 bases and the J gene end by 6 bases; junction bases not matched to a gene: 13. CDR3 length: 17 amino acids. The V gene's germline CDR1 is LGHNA and CDR2 YSLEER. Here the CDR3 reads CASSRRETGEGAGELFF. CDR3 in DNA: TGCGCCAGCAGCCGCCGTGAGACAGGGGAAGGTGCCGGGGAGCTGTTTTTT.

The chain links TRBV5-1 to TRBJ2-2; D not resolved. Germline V lookup: CDR1 SGHRS, CDR2 YFSETQ. The CDR3 contains 13 residues. V dropped 7 bases and J dropped 0 bases, with 7 bases sitting between them. The CDR3 DNA reads TGCGCCAGCGGGGTCACGAACACCGGGGAGCTGTTTTTT. Its translation is CASGVTNTGELFF.

The CDR3 nucleotides read TGTGCCAGCAGCCTCCAGGGAGGGGGACTCAATACGCAGTATTTT. Translating gives CASSLQGGGLNTQYF. This rearrangement joins TRBV6-4 to TRBJ2-3; D might be TRBD2 (7 bases). CDR3 size: 15 residues. CDR1 is MRHNA, CDR2 SNTAGT, per germline. V lost 6 bases and J lost 7, with 20 bases in between.

The chain recombines TRBV20-1 with TRBJ1-4; D gene unclear. V was shortened by 6 bases and J by 8 bases, with 10 bases between the two germline ends. Germline lookup yields CDR1 DFQATT and CDR2 SNEGSKA (reference sequence). The CDR3 covers 11 residues. CDR3 bases: TGCAGTGCCCGACTGAGAGAAAAACTGTTTTTT. Translating gives CSARLREKLFF.

The gene calls are TRBV2 and TRBJ2-1, with D perhaps assigned TRBD1 or TRBD2 (5 bases each). This CDR3 has 10 residues. Per the germline V gene, CDR1 is SNHLY and CDR2 is FYNNEI. The V and J ends lost 9 bases and 6 bases respectively, with 6 bases between them. CDR3 loop: CASGGNEQFF. The CDR3 DNA reads TGTGCCAGTGGGGGCAATGAGCAGTTCTTC.

The V and J genes are TRBV15 and TRBJ2-3, with D maybe TRBD2 (6 bases). Germline V gene lookup returns CDR1 LNHNV and CDR2 YYDKDF (reference sequence). CDR3 size: 14 residues. V lost 4 bases, J lost 5 bases, and 13 bases lay in between. The CDR3 is CATSTGGGRDTQYF. DNA of the CDR3: TGTGCCACCAGCACTGGGGGAGGTAGAGATACGCAGTATTTT.

This chain uses TRBV19 with TRBJ2-7; 12 nucleotides agree with TRBD1. Germline-derived CDR1 and CDR2 are LNHDA and SQIVND (reference sequence). The CDR3 sequence is 14 residues long. V dropped 5 bases and J dropped 3; count of bases not matched to a gene: 2. DNA of the CDR3: TGTGCCAGTAGTGGGACAGGGGGCTTCTACGAGCAGTACTTC. Translated: CASSGTGGFYEQYF.

This sequence joins TRBV5-1 and TRBJ2-6; D not resolved. From germline, CDR1 is SGHRS and CDR2 YFSETQ. The V end was cut by 3 bases, the J end by 13 bases, with 14 bases between. The CDR3 is 13 residues long. The CDR3 spells CASSSPAQQVLTF. The DNA of the CDR3 is TGCGCCAGCAGCTCCCCGGCCCAGCAGGTCCTGACTTTC.

The rearrangement uses TRBV20-1 and TRBJ2-7; D remains ambiguous. The V gene's germline CDR1 is DFQATT and CDR2 SNEGSKA (reference sequence). The CDR3 has 9 amino acids. V lost 5 bases and J lost 5, with 4 bases in between. In nucleotides, the CDR3 is TGCAGTGCTGCCAACGAGCAGTACTTC. It codes for CSAANEQYF.